The 3 T cell receptor beta chains below come from one sample, sequenced in a study of shared clonotypes between healthy human individuals. The assay was immunoSEQ multiplex PCR, and TCRdb's table has in-frame clones only and misses some. The data contain 2,500,000 or so clones, around 93% of them singletons. Sequencing was carried out using naive CD4+ T cells from PBMCs. Subset reported: CD45RA+ positively selected. Receptors originate from a man aged 18-30 years in good health. Some clones in this sample may be carry-over from other donors' samples.

V usage is TRBV21-1 and J usage is TRBJ2-3; TRBD1 was called by the table and not checked on the DNA. TRBV21-1 is a listed pseudogene. The CDR3 consists of 14 residues. The CDR3 DNA reads TGTGCCAGCAGCCAGGTCAGGAGCACAGATACGCAGTATTTT. Translated, it gives CASSQVRSTDTQYF.

The rearrangement joins TRBV28 to TRBJ2-7; D perhaps matches TRBD2 (5 bases). The germline V gene encodes CDR1 MDHEN and CDR2 SYDVKM. This CDR3 is built from 14 residues. Trimming took off 6 bases at V and 0 bases at J, with 12 bases between the two ends. The CDR3 is CASSGVASSYEQYF. The DNA for the CDR3 is TGTGCCAGCAGCGGGGTTGCGAGCTCCTACGAGCAGTACTTC.

This chain connects TRBV7-2 to TRBJ2-7; the D call may be TRBD1 or TRBD2 (5 bases each). The CDR3 contains 16 residues. In germline, CDR1 is SGHTA, CDR2 FQGNSA. The ends were cut back, 5 bases at V and 2 bases at J, with 19 bases in the middle. The CDR3 DNA reads as TGTGCCAGCAGCCTTTTAGGGGCAGGGACGGCCTACGAGCAGTACTTC. Translating it yields CASSLLGAGTAYEQYF.